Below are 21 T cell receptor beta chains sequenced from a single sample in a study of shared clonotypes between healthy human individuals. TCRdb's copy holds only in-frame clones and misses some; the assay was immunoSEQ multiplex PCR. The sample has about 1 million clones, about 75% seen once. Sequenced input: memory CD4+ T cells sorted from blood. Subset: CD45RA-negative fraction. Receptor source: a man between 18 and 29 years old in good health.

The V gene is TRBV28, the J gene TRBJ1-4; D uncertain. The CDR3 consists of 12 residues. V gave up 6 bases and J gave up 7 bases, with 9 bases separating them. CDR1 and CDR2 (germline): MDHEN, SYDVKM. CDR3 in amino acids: CASRDGREKLFF. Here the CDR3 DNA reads TGTGCCAGCAGGGACGGGCGTGAAAAACTGTTTTTT.

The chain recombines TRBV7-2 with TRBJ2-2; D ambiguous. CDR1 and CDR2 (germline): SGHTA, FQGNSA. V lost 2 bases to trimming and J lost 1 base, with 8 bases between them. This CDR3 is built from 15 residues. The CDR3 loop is CASSLRVLNTGELFF. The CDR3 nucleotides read TGTGCCAGCAGCTTAAGGGTCCTGAACACCGGGGAGCTGTTTTTT.

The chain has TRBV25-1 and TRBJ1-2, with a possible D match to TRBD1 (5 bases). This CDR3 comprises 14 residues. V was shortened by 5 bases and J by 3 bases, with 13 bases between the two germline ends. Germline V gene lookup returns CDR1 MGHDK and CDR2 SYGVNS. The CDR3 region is CASSKGTGDYGYTF. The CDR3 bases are TGTGCCAGCAGTAAAGGGACGGGGGACTATGGCTACACCTTC.

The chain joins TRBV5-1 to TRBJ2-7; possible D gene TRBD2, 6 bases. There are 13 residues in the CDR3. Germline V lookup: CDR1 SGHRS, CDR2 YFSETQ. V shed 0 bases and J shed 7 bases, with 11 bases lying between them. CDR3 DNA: TGCGCCAGCAGCTTGGGGAGCGGGTTGGAGCAGTACTTC. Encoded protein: CASSLGSGLEQYF.

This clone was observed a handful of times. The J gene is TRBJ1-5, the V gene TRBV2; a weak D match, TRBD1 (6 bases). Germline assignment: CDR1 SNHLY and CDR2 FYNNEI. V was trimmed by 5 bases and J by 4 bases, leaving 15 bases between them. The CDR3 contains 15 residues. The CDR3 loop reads CASSTHGTLNQPQHF. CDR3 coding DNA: TGTGCCAGCAGTACTCACGGGACACTGAATCAGCCCCAGCATTTT.

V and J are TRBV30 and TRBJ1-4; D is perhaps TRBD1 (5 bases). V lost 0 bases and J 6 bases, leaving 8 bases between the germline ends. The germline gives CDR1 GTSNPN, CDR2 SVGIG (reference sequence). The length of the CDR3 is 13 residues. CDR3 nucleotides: TGTGCCTGGAGTGTCGGGGGTTATGAAAAACTGTTTTTT. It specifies CAWSVGGYEKLFF. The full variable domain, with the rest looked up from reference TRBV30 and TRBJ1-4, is SQTIHQWPATLVQPVGSPLSLECTVEGTSNPNLYWYRQAAGRGLQLLFYSVGIGQISSEVPQNLSASRPQDRQFILSSKKLLLSDSGFYLCAWSVGGYEKLFFGSGTQLSVL.

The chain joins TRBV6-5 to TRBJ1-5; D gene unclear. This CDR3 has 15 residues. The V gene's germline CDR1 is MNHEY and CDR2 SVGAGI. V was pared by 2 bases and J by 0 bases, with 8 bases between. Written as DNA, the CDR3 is TGTGCCAGCAGTTACGTTGGCAGTAGCAATCAGCCCCAGCATTTT. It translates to CASSYVGSSNQPQHF.

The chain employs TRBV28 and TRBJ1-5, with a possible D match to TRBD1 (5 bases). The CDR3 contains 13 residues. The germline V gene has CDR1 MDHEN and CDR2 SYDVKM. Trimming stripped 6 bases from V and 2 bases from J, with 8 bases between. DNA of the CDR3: TGTGCCAGCAGGAGGGGTGGCAATCAGCCCCAGCATTTT. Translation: CASRRGGNQPQHF. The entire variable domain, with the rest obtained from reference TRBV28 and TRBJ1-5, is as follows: DVKVTQSSRYLVKRTGEKVFLECVQDMDHENMFWYRQDPGLGLRLIYFSYDVKMKEKGDIPEGYSVSREKKERFSLILESASTNQTSMYLCASRRGGNQPQHFGDGTRLSIL.

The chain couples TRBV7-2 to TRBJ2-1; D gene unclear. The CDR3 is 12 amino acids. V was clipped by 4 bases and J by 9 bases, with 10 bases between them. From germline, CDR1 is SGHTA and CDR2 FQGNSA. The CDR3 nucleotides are TGTGCCAGCAGCTACGATTGGGGTGAGCAGTTCTTC. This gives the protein CASSYDWGEQFF.

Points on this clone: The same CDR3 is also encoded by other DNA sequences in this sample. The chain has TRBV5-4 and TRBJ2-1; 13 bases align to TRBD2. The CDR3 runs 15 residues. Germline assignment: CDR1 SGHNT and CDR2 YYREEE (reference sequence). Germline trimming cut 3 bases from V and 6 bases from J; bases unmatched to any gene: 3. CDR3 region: CASSSGTSGINEQFF. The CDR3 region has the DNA TGTGCCAGCAGCTCCGGGACTAGCGGGATCAATGAGCAGTTCTTC.

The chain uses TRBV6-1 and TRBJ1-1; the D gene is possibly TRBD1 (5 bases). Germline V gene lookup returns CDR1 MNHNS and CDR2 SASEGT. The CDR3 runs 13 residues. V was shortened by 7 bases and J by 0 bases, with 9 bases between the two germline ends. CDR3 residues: CASKTVLNTEAFF. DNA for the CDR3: TGTGCCAGCAAGACAGTTTTGAACACTGAAGCTTTCTTT.

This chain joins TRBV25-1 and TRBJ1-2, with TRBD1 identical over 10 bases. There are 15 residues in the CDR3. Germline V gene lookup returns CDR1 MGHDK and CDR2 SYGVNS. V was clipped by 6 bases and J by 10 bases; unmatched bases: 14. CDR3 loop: CASSPSTGTGDIYTF. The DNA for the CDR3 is TGTGCCAGCAGCCCCTCGACCGGGACAGGGGATATCTACACCTTC.

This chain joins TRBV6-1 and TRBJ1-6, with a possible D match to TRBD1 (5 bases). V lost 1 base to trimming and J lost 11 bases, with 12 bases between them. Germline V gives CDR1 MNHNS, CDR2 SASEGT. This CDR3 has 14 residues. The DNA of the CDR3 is TGTGCCAGCAGTGAAGTGGAGGGGAGAGCACCCCTCCACTTT. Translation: CASSEVEGRAPLHF.

The CDR3 coding sequence is TGCAGTGCTGTCGAACAGACGATCTCGTTCTTC. This encodes CSAVEQTISFF. The chain carries TRBV20-1 and TRBJ2-1, with D hard to call. V was pared by 5 bases and J by 15 bases, with 17 bases between. The CDR3 spans 11 residues. Germline V CDR1 and CDR2: DFQATT, SNEGSKA (reference sequence).

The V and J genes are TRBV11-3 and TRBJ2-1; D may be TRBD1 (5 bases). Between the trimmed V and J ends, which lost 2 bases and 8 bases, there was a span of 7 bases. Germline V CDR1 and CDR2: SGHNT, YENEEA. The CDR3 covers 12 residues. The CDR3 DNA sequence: TGTGCCAGCAGCTTAAAACAGGATGAGCAGTTCTTC. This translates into CASSLKQDEQFF.

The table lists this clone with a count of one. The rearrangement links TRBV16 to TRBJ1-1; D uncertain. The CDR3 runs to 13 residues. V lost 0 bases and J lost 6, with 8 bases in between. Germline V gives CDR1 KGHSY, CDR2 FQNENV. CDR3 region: CASSQSSLPEAFF. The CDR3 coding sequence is TGTGCCAGCAGCCAATCTAGCCTCCCTGAAGCTTTCTTT.

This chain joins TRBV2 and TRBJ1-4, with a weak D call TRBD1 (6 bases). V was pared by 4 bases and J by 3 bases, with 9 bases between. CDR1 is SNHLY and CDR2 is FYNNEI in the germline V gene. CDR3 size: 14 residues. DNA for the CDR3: TGTGCCAGCAGTGGACAGGCCTCTAATGAAAAACTGTTTTTT. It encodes CASSGQASNEKLFF.

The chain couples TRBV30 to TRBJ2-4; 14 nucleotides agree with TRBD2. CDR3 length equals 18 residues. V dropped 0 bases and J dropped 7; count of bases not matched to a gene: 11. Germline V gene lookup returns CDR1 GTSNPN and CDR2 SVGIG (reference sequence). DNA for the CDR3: TGTGCCTGGAGTGTAAGACTAGCGGGGGGGTGGTTCGAGAACATTCAGTACTTC. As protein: CAWSVRLAGGWFENIQYF.

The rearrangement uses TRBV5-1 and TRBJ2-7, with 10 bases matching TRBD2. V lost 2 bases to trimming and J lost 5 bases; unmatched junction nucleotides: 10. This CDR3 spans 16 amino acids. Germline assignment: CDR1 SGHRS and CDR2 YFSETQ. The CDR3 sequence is CASSFLKAGGPDEQYF. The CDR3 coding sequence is TGCGCCAGCAGCTTCCTGAAAGCGGGAGGGCCCGACGAGCAGTACTTC.

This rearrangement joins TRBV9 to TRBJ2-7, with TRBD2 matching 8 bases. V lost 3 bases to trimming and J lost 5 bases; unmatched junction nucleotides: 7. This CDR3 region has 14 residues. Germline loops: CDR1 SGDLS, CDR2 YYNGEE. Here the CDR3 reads CASSAQGLGNEQYF. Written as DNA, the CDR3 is TGTGCCAGCAGCGCCCAGGGACTAGGTAACGAGCAGTACTTC.

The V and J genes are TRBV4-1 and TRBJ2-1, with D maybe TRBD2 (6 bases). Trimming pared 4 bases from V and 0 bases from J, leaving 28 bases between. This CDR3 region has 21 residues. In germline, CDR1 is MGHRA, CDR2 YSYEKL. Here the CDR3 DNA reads TGCGCCAGCAGCCCAAGAAGGGAGGCAGGCGGCCGATTCAGCTCCTACAATGAGCAGTTCTTC. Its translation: CASSPRREAGGRFSSYNEQFF.